This T cell receptor (beta chain) was documented in a study of T-cell reconstitution after alpha-beta-depleted transplantation in children. Whole-study findings and limits: It was newly produced T cells that mostly accounted for T-cell counts and diversity one year after transplant. After transplant, at about two months, alpha-beta T cells were reportedly derived from several hundred expanded graft clones.

Preparation of the TCRbeta library involved a method that used unique molecular identifiers. From the PCR reads, TCRdb called clonotypes with MiXCR, one entry per CDR3 protein. The sample consists of approximately 300,000 distinct CDR3 sequences, 11% of them appearing once. The V gene's germline CDR1 is KGHSH and CDR2 LQKENI. With 5 bases clipped from V and 3 bases from J, the junction kept 8 bases outside the gene matches. The CDR3 spans 15 residues. Concerning this clonotype itself: The antigen is not known.

The TCR sequence derives from a male patient aged 2-9 years who had a stem cell transplant for chronic granulomatous disease, so the T cells may come from the graft donor. The input for sequencing was peripheral blood, taken 180 days after TCRalphabeta/CD19-depleted stem cell transplant. The chain recombines TRBV18 with TRBJ2-7; 9 bases fit TRBD1. CDR3: CASSRPGQGNYEQYF. The CDR3 coding sequence is TGTGCCAGCTCAAGGCCGGGACAGGGTAACTACGAGCAGTACTTC.